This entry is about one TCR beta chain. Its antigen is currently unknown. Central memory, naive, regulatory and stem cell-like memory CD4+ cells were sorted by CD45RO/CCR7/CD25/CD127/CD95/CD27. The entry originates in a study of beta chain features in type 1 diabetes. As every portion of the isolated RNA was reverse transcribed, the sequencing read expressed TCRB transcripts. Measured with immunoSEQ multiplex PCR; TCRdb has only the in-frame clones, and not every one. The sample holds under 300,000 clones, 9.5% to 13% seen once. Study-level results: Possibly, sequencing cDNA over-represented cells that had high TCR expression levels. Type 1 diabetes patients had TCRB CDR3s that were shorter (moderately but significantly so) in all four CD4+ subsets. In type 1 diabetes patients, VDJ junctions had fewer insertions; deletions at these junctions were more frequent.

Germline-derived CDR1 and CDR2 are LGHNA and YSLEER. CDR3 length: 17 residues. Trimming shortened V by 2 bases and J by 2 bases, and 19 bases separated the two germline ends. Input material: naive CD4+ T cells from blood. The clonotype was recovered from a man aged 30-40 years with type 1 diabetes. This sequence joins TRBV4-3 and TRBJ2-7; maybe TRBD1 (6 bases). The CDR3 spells CASSQSVVGQLPYEQYF. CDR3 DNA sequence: TGCGCCAGCAGCCAATCAGTCGTCGGACAGCTACCCTACGAGCAGTACTTC.